This T cell receptor (beta chain) was observed in a study of radiotherapy plus CTLA-4 blockade in lung cancer (dated by TCRdb to the late 2010s). Regarding the study in general: Among the enrolled patients, about 19% had an objective response, and roughly 30% reached disease control. Paper-wide results and their limitations: After treatment with radiotherapy and ipilimumab, TCR clones that originated in tumors expanded in peripheral blood. The strongest predictors of response, as reported, were early dynamic changes in blood T cell clones along with a rise in serum interferon-beta after radiation.

With regard to this clone: Its antigen is still unknown. Qualities for individual bases were not recorded, and no much larger clone is one base off.

Trimmed from V: 0 bases; trimmed from J: 2 bases; junction bases lacking a gene match: 2. The CDR3 runs 14 amino acids, cysteine and phenylalanine included. Here the CDR3 DNA is all that survives: 42 bases in frame from base 1. CDR1 is given as SGHDT and CDR2 as YYEEEE, both from the germline V gene. Library method: the immunoSEQ multiplex PCR assay. The table was pulled from immuneACCESS by TCRdb, which kept in-frame rearrangements only. Such tables lose some clones; where checked, under half of the loss comes from unresolved V genes, and the rest has no known cause. This sample is represented by 65,000 to 100,000 clones; around 86% of them were singletons. 0.82% of the sample comes from the top ten. The study tested focal radiation therapy combined with CTLA-4 blockade (ipilimumab) in patients with chemo-refractory metastatic non-small-cell lung cancer.

The sequence came from a human donor with non-small cell lung cancer who had stable disease on radiotherapy plus ipilimumab. Source: peripheral blood, taken from a patient treated with radiotherapy plus ipilimumab. The chain joins TRBV5-6 to TRBJ2-7; 7 junctional bases match TRBD1. The bases are TGTGCCAGCAGCTTGGCAGGGGGTACCTACGAGCAGTACTTC. Translation gives CASSLAGGTYEQYF.